The rows below give T cell receptor beta chains drawn from one sample of a study of technical replicates of blood from several donors. Assay: immunoSEQ multiplex PCR; the TCRdb copy retains only in-frame clones and omits some. The sample lists approximately 12,000 clones; about four fifths were seen once. The sequenced sample consisted of PBMCs. These TCRs come from a human donor in good health. The CDR3 runs from the conserved cysteine through the conserved F or W. D genes are given only for firm matches. Clone size is shown for a subset of rows, as once, few, many or a class of expanded clone.

>TRBD2|few|TRBJ2-1|TRBV4-2
CASSPTSGRSNEQFF
TGTGCCAGCAGCCCAACTAGCGGGAGATCCAATGAGCAGTTCTTC
>TRBD2|NA|TRBJ2-2|TRBV13
CASSLNSGLAGDPVTGELFF
TGTGCCAGCAGCCTAAACTCGGGACTAGCGGGAGACCCGGTCACCGGGGAGCTGTTTTTT
>NA|NA|TRBJ2-3|TRBV11-1
CASSGGWREVSTDTQYF
TGTGCCAGCAGCGGGGGTTGGCGGGAAGTTAGCACAGATACGCAGTATTTT
>TRBD2|few|TRBJ2-2|TRBV30
CAWRGLAGFGELFF
TGTGCCTGGAGGGGACTAGCGGGATTCGGGGAGCTGTTTTTT
>TRBD1|NA|TRBJ2-2|TRBV27
CASSPDRVPGELFF
TGTGCCAGCAGTCCCGACAGGGTACCCGGGGAGCTGTTTTTT
>NA|once|TRBJ1-1|TRBV6-1
CASSVTGMRTEAFF
TGTGCCAGCAGCGTTACAGGGATGAGAACTGAAGCTTTCTTT
>NA|NA|TRBJ1-2|TRBV19
CASSWTASAYGYTF
TGTGCCAGTAGTTGGACAGCTTCTGCGTATGGCTACACCTTC
>NA|NA|TRBJ2-5|TRBV9
CASSPKAGFQETQYF
TGTGCCAGCAGCCCGAAAGCGGGTTTCCAAGAGACCCAGTACTTC
>NA|NA|TRBJ2-3|TRBV4-2
CASSHTLGARMSHTDTQYF
TGTGCCAGCAGCCACACTTTGGGAGCGCGGATGTCCCACACAGATACGCAGTATTTT
>NA|few|TRBJ2-1|TRBV7-8
CASSLAPSGLSSYNEQFF
TGTGCCAGCAGCTTAGCCCCCTCGGGATTAAGCTCCTACAATGAGCAGTTCTTC
>TRBD1|NA|TRBJ2-7|TRBV28
CASRDLDRGAYEQYF
TGTGCCAGCAGGGACCTGGACAGGGGGGCCTACGAGCAGTACTTC
>TRBD1|NA|TRBJ2-1|TRBV19
CASTDRHYNEQFF
TGTGCCAGTACGGACAGGCACTACAATGAGCAGTTCTTC
>TRBD1|once|TRBJ1-2|TRBV6-6
CASSATGTGAFYGYTF
TGTGCCAGCAGTGCTACCGGGACAGGGGCCTTCTATGGCTACACCTTC
>NA|NA|TRBJ2-7|TRBV27
CASSFRSIYEQYF
TGTGCCAGCAGTTTTAGAAGTATCTACGAGCAGTACTTC
>TRBD1|few|TRBJ1-1|TRBV7-2
CASSPLPPDRGSVF
TGTGCCAGCAGCCCTCTACCCCCAGACAGGGGTTCTGTCTTT
>NA|NA|TRBJ2-2|TRBV5-1
CASSLGGTDTGELFF
TGCGCCAGCAGCTTAGGCGGGACTGACACCGGGGAGCTGTTTTTT
>TRBD1|NA|TRBJ2-3|TRBV5-6
CASSLFRRQGASTDTQYF
TGTGCCAGCAGCTTGTTCCGACGACAGGGCGCAAGCACAGATACGCAGTATTTT
>NA|few|TRBJ2-2|TRBV2
CASRGTGSTGELFF
TGTGCCAGCAGAGGTACAGGGAGCACCGGGGAGCTGTTTTTT
>NA|NA|TRBJ2-7|TRBV9
CASSVGQQGFPLYEQYF
TGTGCCAGCAGCGTAGGTCAACAGGGTTTTCCCCTCTACGAGCAGTACTTC
>TRBD2|NA|TRBJ2-1|TRBV4-2
CASSQDPSGAYNEQFF
TGTGCCAGCAGCCAAGATCCTAGCGGGGCCTACAATGAGCAGTTCTTC
>TRBD2|NA|TRBJ2-3|TRBV4-2
CASRRLTSGATDTQYF
TGTGCCAGCAGACGACTAACTAGCGGAGCCACAGATACGCAGTATTTT
>TRBD2|NA|TRBJ2-7|TRBV11-2
CASSLSGRAGDEQYF
TGTGCCAGCAGCCTTAGCGGGAGGGCCGGGGACGAGCAGTACTTC
>NA|once|TRBJ1-4|TRBV6-1
CASSEARGGANEKLFF
TGTGCCAGCAGTGAAGCGAGGGGGGGTGCTAATGAAAAACTGTTTTTT
>TRBD2|NA|TRBJ2-3|TRBV7-7
CASSPTSGATDTQYF
TGTGCCAGCAGCCCGACTAGCGGGGCCACAGATACGCAGTATTTT
>TRBD1|NA|TRBJ2-7|TRBV6-1
CASSGGQGPYEQYF
TGTGCCAGCAGTGGAGGACAGGGACCCTACGAGCAGTACTTC
>NA|NA|TRBJ2-1|TRBV12-2
CASRLAGLAGRNEQFF
TGTGCAAGTCGCTTAGCGGGTCTAGCGGGACGCAATGAGCAGTTCTTC
>NA|NA|TRBJ2-5|TRBV29-1
CSVGQQETQYF
TGCAGCGTTGGACAGCAAGAGACCCAGTACTTC
>TRBD1|NA|TRBJ2-7|TRBV18
CASSVRDSTYEQYF
TGTGCCAGCTCAGTACGGGACAGTACCTACGAGCAGTACTTC
>TRBD2|NA|TRBJ2-2|TRBV19
CASRDLAGAVTGELFF
TGTGCCAGTAGAGATCTAGCGGGAGCGGTAACCGGGGAGCTGTTTTTT
>NA|NA|TRBJ1-1|TRBV28
CASSRGSWSFF
TGTGCCAGCAGTCGCGGCAGTTGGTCTTTCTTT
>TRBD1|NA|TRBJ1-2|TRBV5-1
CASSFQGALNYDYGYTF
TGCGCCAGCAGCTTTCAGGGGGCGTTGAACTATGACTATGGCTACACCTTC
>NA|NA|TRBJ1-2|TRBV11-2
CASSLEWGEEVSLLYGYTF
TGTGCCAGCAGCTTAGAGTGGGGGGAGGAAGTATCGCTGCTCTATGGCTACACCTTC
>NA|NA|TRBJ2-2|TRBV2
CASSVQEGYGELFF
TGTGCCAGCAGTGTGCAGGAGGGATACGGGGAGCTGTTTTTT
>NA|NA|TRBJ2-2|TRBV6-5
CASSQEGNTGELFF
TGTGCCAGCAGCCAGGAAGGGAACACCGGGGAGCTGTTTTTT
>NA|NA|TRBJ2-1|TRBV13
CASSSSWSPGSYNEQFF
TGTGCCAGCAGCTCTTCTTGGTCCCCGGGTTCCTACAATGAGCAGTTCTTC
>TRBD2|NA|TRBJ2-1|TRBV6-6
CASSSGRAREQFF
TGTGCCAGCAGTAGCGGGAGGGCCAGAGAGCAGTTCTTC
>NA|few|TRBJ2-2|TRBV6-4
CASSDSNLGAPGELFF
TGTGCCAGCAGTGACTCGAACCTAGGGGCACCCGGGGAGCTGTTTTTT
>TRBD2|NA|TRBJ2-1|TRBV5-1
CASSPTGAGGSNEQFF
TGCGCCAGCAGCCCCACGGGCGCGGGAGGGTCAAATGAGCAGTTCTTC
>TRBD2|NA|TRBJ2-7|TRBV7-9
CASSGLADSYEQYF
TGTGCCAGCAGCGGACTAGCGGATTCCTACGAGCAGTACTTC
>TRBD2|few|TRBJ2-2|TRBV29-1
CSVGSGRAGGELFF
TGCAGCGTTGGTAGCGGGAGGGCCGGCGGGGAGCTGTTTTTT